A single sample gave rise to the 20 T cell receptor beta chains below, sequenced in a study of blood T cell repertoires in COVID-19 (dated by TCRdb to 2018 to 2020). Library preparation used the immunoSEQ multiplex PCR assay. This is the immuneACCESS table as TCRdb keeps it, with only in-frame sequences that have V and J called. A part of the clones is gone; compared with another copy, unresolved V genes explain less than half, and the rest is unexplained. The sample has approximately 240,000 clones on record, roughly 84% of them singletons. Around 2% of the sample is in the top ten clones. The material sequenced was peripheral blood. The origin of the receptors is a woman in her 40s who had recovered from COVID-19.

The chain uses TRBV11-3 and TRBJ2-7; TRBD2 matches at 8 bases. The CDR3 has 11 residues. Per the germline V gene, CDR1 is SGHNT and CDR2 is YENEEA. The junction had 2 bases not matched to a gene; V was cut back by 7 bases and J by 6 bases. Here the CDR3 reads CASTREGEQYF. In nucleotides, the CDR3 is TGTGCCAGCACCCGGGAGGGCGAGCAGTACTTC.

Here the CDR3 reads CASSLLGDSYGYTF. In DNA form, the CDR3 reads TGTGCCAGCAGTTTATTGGGGGACAGTTATGGCTACACCTTC. The chain uses TRBV6-5 and TRBJ1-2; 7 positions agree with TRBD1. The V gene's germline CDR1 is MNHEY and CDR2 SVGAGI. After removal of 4 bases from V and 5 bases from J, the junction contained 7 bases not matched to a gene. CDR3 length: 14 amino acids.

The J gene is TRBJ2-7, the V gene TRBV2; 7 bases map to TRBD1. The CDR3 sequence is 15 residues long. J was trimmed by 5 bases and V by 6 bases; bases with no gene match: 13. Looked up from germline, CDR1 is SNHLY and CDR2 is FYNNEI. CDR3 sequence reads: CASRTDRPQGHEQYF. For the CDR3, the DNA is TGTGCCAGCAGGACGGACAGGCCCCAAGGGCACGAGCAGTACTTC.

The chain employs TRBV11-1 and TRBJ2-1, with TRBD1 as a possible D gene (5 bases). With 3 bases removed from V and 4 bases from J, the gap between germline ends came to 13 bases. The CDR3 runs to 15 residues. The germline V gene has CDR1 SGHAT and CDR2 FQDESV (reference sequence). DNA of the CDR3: TGTGCCAGCAGCTTCCAGGGCCAGCCTTACAATGAGCAGTTCTTC. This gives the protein CASSFQGQPYNEQFF.

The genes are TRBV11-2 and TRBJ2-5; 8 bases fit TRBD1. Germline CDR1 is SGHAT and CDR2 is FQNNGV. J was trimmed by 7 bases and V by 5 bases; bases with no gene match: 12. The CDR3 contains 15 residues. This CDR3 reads CASSRRTGRYGTQYF. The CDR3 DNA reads TGTGCCAGCAGCCGCCGGACAGGGAGGTATGGGACCCAGTACTTC.

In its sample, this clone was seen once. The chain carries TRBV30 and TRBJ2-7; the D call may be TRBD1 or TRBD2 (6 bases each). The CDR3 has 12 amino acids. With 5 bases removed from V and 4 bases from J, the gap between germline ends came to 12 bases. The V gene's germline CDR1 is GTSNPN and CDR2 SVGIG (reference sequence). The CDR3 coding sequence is TGTGCCTGGGGAGGGACATTGTACGAGCAGTACTTC. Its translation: CAWGGTLYEQYF.

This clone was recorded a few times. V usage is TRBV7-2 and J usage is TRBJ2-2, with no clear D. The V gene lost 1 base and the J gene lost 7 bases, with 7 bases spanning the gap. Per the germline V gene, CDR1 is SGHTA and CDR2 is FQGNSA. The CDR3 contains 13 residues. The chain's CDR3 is CASSLGSNGELFF. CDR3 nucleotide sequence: TGTGCCAGCAGCTTAGGTAGCAACGGGGAGCTGTTTTTT.

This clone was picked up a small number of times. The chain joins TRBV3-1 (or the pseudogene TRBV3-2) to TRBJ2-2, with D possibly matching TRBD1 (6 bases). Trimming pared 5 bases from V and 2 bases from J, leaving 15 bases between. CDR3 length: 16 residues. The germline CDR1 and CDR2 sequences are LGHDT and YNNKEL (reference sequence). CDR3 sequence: CASSNPGVTNTGELFF. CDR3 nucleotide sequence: TGTGCCAGCAGCAATCCAGGGGTAACAAACACCGGGGAGCTGTTTTTT.

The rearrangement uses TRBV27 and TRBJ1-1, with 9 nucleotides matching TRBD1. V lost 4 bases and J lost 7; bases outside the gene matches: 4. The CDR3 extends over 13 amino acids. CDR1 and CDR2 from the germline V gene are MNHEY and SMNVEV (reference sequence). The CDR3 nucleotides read TGTGCCAGCAGTTCACAGGGGGCGGTTGAAGCTTTCTTT. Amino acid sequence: CASSSQGAVEAFF.

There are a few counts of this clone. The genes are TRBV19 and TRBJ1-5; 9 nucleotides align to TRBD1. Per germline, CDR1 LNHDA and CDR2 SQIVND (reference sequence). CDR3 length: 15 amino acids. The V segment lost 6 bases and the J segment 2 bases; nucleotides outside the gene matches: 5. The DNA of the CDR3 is TGTGCCAGTAGAACGGGACAGGGTGGCAATCAGCCCCAGCATTTT. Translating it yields CASRTGQGGNQPQHF.

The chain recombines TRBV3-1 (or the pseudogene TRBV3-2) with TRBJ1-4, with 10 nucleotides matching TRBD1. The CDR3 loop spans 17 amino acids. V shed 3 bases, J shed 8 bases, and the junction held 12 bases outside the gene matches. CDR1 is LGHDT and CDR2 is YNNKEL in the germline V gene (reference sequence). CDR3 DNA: TGTGCCAGCAGCCAGAGACTGACAGGGGGCGAGAAAGAAAAACTGTTTTTT. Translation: CASSQRLTGGEKEKLFF.

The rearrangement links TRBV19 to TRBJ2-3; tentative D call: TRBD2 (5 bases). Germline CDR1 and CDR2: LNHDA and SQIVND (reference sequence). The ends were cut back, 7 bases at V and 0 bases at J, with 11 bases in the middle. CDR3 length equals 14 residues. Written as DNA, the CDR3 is TGTGCCAGTAATTCGGGGTTAAGCACAGATACGCAGTATTTT. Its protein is CASNSGLSTDTQYF.

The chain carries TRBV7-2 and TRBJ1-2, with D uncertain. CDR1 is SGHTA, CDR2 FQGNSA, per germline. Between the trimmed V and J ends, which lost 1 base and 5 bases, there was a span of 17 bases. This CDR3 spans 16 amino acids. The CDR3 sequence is CASSLGGLRAGYGYTF. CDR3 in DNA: TGTGCCAGCAGCTTAGGAGGTTTGAGGGCTGGATATGGCTACACCTTC.

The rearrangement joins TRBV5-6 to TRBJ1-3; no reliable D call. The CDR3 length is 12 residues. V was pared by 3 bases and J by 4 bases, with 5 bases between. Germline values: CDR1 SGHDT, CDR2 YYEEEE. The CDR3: CASSSVGNTIYF. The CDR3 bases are TGTGCCAGCAGCTCTGTAGGAAACACCATATATTTT.

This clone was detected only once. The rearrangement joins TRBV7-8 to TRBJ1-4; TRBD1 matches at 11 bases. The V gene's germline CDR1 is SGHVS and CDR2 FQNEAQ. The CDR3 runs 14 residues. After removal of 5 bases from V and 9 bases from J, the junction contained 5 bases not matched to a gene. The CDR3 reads CASSPGTGGKKLFF. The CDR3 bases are TGTGCCAGCAGCCCCGGGACAGGGGGGAAAAAACTGTTTTTT.

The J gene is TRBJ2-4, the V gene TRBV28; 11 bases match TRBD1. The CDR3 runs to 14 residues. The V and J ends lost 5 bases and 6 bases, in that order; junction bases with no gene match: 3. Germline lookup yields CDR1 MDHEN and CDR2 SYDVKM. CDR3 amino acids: CASSPGQGGNIQYF. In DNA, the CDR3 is TGTGCCAGCAGTCCGGGACAGGGGGGAAACATTCAGTACTTC. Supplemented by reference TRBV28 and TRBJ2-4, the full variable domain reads DVKVTQSSRYLVKRTGEKVFLECVQDMDHENMFWYRQDPGLGLRLIYFSYDVKMKEKGDIPEGYSVSREKKERFSLILESASTNQTSMYLCASSPGQGGNIQYFGAGTRLSVL.

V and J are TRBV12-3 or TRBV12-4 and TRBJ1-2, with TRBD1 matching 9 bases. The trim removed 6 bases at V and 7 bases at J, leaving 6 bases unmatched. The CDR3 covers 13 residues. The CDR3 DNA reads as TGTGCCAGCAGGTTACAGGGGGCCGGTGGCTACACCTTC. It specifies CASRLQGAGGYTF.

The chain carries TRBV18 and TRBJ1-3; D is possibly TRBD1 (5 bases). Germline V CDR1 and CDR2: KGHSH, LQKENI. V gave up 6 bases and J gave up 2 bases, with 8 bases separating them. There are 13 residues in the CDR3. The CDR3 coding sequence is TGTGCCAGCTCTACGACAGCTGGAAACACCATATATTTT. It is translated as CASSTTAGNTIYF.

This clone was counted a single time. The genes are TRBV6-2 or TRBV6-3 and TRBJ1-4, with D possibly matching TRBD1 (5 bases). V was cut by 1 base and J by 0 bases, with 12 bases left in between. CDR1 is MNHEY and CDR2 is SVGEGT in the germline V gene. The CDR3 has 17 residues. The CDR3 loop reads CASSYYRTATTNEKLFF. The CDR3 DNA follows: TGTGCCAGCAGTTACTACAGGACGGCAACAACTAATGAAAAACTGTTTTTT.

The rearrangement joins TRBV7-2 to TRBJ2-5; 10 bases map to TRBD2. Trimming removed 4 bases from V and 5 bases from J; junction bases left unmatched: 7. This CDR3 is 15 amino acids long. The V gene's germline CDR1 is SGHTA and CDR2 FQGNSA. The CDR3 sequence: CASSSRAGGPETQYF. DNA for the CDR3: TGTGCCAGCAGCTCCCGAGCGGGGGGGCCCGAGACCCAGTACTTC.